The source of this TCR beta chain is a study of a mutant IDH1 vaccine in newly diagnosed glioma. Study-wide context: The study started vaccination 4-6 weeks after radiotherapy alone, or with temozolomide cycles. Before enrollment, the patients had been treated with radiotherapy alone, temozolomide alone, or both together. Most of them had received both.

Whole-study findings and limits: Pseudoprogression seemingly bore no relation to changes in top peripheral T cell clonotypes.

J gave up 3 bases and V 0 bases, and 3 bases lay outside the gene matches. Germline lookup yields CDR1 SGHNT and CDR2 YYREEE (reference sequence). The CDR3 consists of 14 residues. The time point here: week 23, last vaccination. Every vaccine dose comprised 300 ug of mutant IDH1 20-mer peptide plus topical imiquimod. Donors had new WHO grade 3 or 4 IDH1-mutant, ATRX-lost astrocytomas. With regard to this clone: As yet, its antigen is unknown.

Clones were read by immunoSEQ multiplex PCR, and TCRdb kept only the in-frame ones, dropping some. The table has about 56,000 clones, about 90% seen once. Sequencing was performed on PBMCs, taken from a glioma patient whose treatment included an IDH1 peptide vaccine. The receptor was derived from a man aged 40-55 years with glioma. This chain links TRBV5-4 with TRBJ2-7, with TRBD2 identical over 7 bases. The CDR3 DNA is TGTGCCAGCAGCTTGGGAGGGAGGGACTACGAGCAGTACTTC. Residues: CASSLGGRDYEQYF.